This entry lists 30 T cell receptor beta chains sequenced from one sample in a study of memory B cells and T cells in multiple sclerosis. The method was immunoSEQ multiplex PCR; TCRdb's version includes in-frame clones alone and lacks a portion of them. Among 12,000 to 15,000 clones listed, around 70% were seen once. The sample comprised memory (CD45RO+) CD4+ T cells from blood. These receptors originate from a human donor with multiple sclerosis.

This clone was counted once. The genes are TRBV19 and TRBJ2-3; 7 bases map to TRBD1. The germline gives CDR1 LNHDA, CDR2 SQIVND (reference sequence). The CDR3 length is 17 residues. Unmatched junction bases numbered 9, after V lost 3 bases and J lost 0 bases. CDR3 in DNA: TGTGCCAGTAGTATCTCCGGACAGGCCGCTAGCACAGATACGCAGTATTTT. Translated, it gives CASSISGQAASTDTQYF.

The gene calls are TRBV6-1 and TRBJ2-7; 8 nucleotides agree with TRBD1. Germline trimming cut 6 bases from V and 0 bases from J; bases unmatched to any gene: 7. The CDR3 spans 15 residues. CDR1 and CDR2 from the germline V gene are MNHNS and SASEGT. Written as DNA, the CDR3 is TGTGCCAGCAGGGCGGGACAGGCAACCTCCTACGAGCAGTACTTC. It is translated as CASRAGQATSYEQYF.

The chain is built from TRBV6-1 and TRBJ2-1; perhaps TRBD1 as D (6 bases). Deletions cut 5 bases from V and 9 bases from J, with 14 bases between. Germline V gene data show CDR1 as MNHNS and CDR2 as SASEGT. The CDR3 totals 13 residues. The CDR3 region is CASSPTTQGEQFF. The CDR3 coding sequence is TGTGCCAGCAGTCCTACGACACAGGGTGAGCAGTTCTTC.

The CDR3 nucleotides read TGCGCCAGCACCCGGACAGGTAGCACAGATACGCAGTATTTT. Translating gives CASTRTGSTDTQYF. The chain carries TRBV5-1 and TRBJ2-3, with 7 bases matching TRBD1. The CDR3 totals 14 residues. CDR1 is SGHRS, CDR2 YFSETQ, per germline. With 6 bases clipped from V and 0 bases from J, the junction kept 4 bases outside the gene matches.

Of note for this clone: One end of the junction does not line up with germline, which may come from a read error. The chain employs TRBV4-2 and TRBJ1-2; D possibly corresponds to TRBD1 (6 bases). Germline loops: CDR1 LGHNA, CDR2 YNFKEQ. The CDR3 is made up of 13 amino acids. Written as DNA, the CDR3 is TGTGCCAGCAGCCAAGGAAGTGAGGACAGTGGATACTTC. Translation: CASSQGSEDSGYF.

The chain combines TRBV19 with TRBJ1-5; 9 bases are shared with TRBD1. The CDR3 has 14 residues. Trimming at V came to 6 bases and at J to 3 bases, leaving 3 bases not matched to a gene. The germline gives CDR1 LNHDA, CDR2 SQIVND (reference sequence). The CDR3 here is CASRQQGANQPQHF. In DNA, the CDR3 is TGTGCCAGTAGGCAACAGGGGGCCAATCAGCCCCAGCATTTT.

The chain combines TRBV27 with TRBJ1-4, with TRBD1 matching over 9 bases. The trim removed 6 bases at V and 6 bases at J, leaving 5 bases unmatched. Germline-derived CDR1 and CDR2 are MNHEY and SMNVEV (reference sequence). The CDR3 is 14 residues long. CDR3 residues: CASRRQGGDEKLFF. CDR3 coding DNA: TGTGCCAGCAGACGACAGGGGGGTGATGAAAAACTGTTTTTT.

The V call is TRBV19, the J call TRBJ1-5; maybe TRBD1 (5 bases). Trimming took 7 bases from V and 2 from J, leaving 9 bases between them. This CDR3 has 13 amino acids. Germline V lookup: CDR1 LNHDA, CDR2 SQIVND (reference sequence). The CDR3 sequence: CASNRRGNQPQHF. The CDR3 DNA reads TGTGCCAGTAACCGCAGGGGCAATCAGCCCCAGCATTTT. The whole variable domain, filled in from reference TRBV19 and TRBJ1-5, reads DGGITQSPKYLFRKEGQNVTLSCEQNLNHDAMYWYRQDPGQGLRLIYYSQIVNDFQKGDIAEGYSVSREKKESFPLTVTSAQKNPTAFYLCASNRRGNQPQHFGDGTRLSIL.

V and J are TRBV5-6 and TRBJ2-1, with 8 bases that match TRBD2. This CDR3 is built from 15 residues. The V gene end was trimmed by 4 bases and the J gene end by 10 bases; junction bases not matched to a gene: 13. The germline V gene encodes CDR1 SGHDT and CDR2 YYEEEE. The CDR3 loop is CASSPRGGGLREQFF. For the CDR3, the DNA is TGTGCCAGCAGCCCCCGGGGGGGAGGCTTGAGGGAGCAGTTCTTC.

The chain combines TRBV6-1 with TRBJ2-7; possible D gene TRBD2, 5 bases. Germline V gene data show CDR1 as MNHNS and CDR2 as SASEGT. The CDR3 runs 11 residues. V lost 4 bases, J lost 4 bases, and 5 bases lay in between. In DNA, the CDR3 is TGTGCCAGCAGTGGGGAGTACGAGCAGTACTTC. Encoded protein: CASSGEYEQYF.

The genes are TRBV5-1 and TRBJ2-1; D possibly corresponds to TRBD2 (7 bases). This CDR3 has 15 residues. V lost 4 bases and J lost 3, with 14 bases in between. Looked up from germline, CDR1 is SGHRS and CDR2 is YFSETQ. CDR3 protein: CASSQGGGRYNEQFF. The CDR3 bases are TGCGCCAGCAGCCAAGGGGGGGGGCGCTACAATGAGCAGTTCTTC.

This clone was detected a few times. The V call is TRBV28, the J call TRBJ2-5; possibly TRBD2 for D (6 bases). The CDR3 has 14 residues. Trimming stripped 2 bases from V and 5 bases from J, with 12 bases between. The germline V gene encodes CDR1 MDHEN and CDR2 SYDVKM. The CDR3 sequence: CASSLPERAETQYF. The CDR3 DNA follows: TGTGCCAGCAGTTTACCCGAGCGGGCGGAGACCCAGTACTTC.

The chain couples TRBV29-1 to TRBJ2-3; 7 bases are shared with TRBD1. Trimming took 3 bases from V and 4 from J; bases not matched to a gene: 7. The CDR3 is 14 residues long. Germline V gene lookup returns CDR1 SQVTM and CDR2 ANQGSEA. This CDR3 reads CSVDTRTGSDTQYF. The DNA for the CDR3 is TGCAGCGTTGATACCCGGACAGGCTCAGATACGCAGTATTTT.

The genes are TRBV5-6 and TRBJ2-7; 10 nucleotides align to TRBD2. The trim removed 0 bases at V and 5 bases at J, leaving 5 bases unmatched. The CDR3 is 15 residues long. Germline lookup yields CDR1 SGHDT and CDR2 YYEEEE. CDR3 nucleotides: TGTGCCAGCAGCTTGGAGCGGGAGGGCCGTGACGAGCAGTACTTC. It yields the protein CASSLEREGRDEQYF. Full variable domain (missing parts from reference TRBV5-6 and TRBJ2-7): DAGVTQSPTHLIKTRGQQVTLRCSPKSGHDTVSWYQQALGQGPQFIFQYYEEEERQRGNFPDRFSGHQFPNYSSELNVNALLLGDSALYLCASSLEREGRDEQYFGPGTRLTVT.

Sample share makes this clone medium-sized. This chain links TRBV21-1 with TRBJ2-7; the table's D call TRBD2 went unverified against the DNA. TRBV21-1 counts as a pseudogene. This CDR3 is 14 amino acids long. CDR3 residues: CASSPPGRTYEQYF. The CDR3 coding sequence is TGTGCCAGCAGTCCCCCGGGGAGGACCTACGAGCAGTACTTC.

The chain combines TRBV6-5 with TRBJ1-1; D is uncertain. The CDR3 runs 14 residues. The V end lost 4 bases, the J end lost 0 bases, and 9 bases lay between the germline ends. From germline, CDR1 is MNHEY and CDR2 SVGAGI. The CDR3 sequence is CASSLHSLNTEAFF. In DNA form, the CDR3 reads TGTGCCAGCAGTTTACATAGCTTGAACACTGAAGCTTTCTTT.

The rearrangement joins TRBV5-1 to TRBJ1-1; no definite D call. The V end was cut by 0 bases, the J end by 3 bases, with 15 bases between. Germline V gene data show CDR1 as SGHRS and CDR2 as YFSETQ. CDR3 length: 16 amino acids. DNA for the CDR3: TGCGCCAGCAGCTTGGCCGGGTCATCGCGGGACACTGAAGCTTTCTTT. Translating gives CASSLAGSSRDTEAFF.

V and J are TRBV15 and TRBJ1-6; possible D gene TRBD1, 5 bases. The V and J ends lost 2 bases and 9 bases respectively, with 17 bases between them. This CDR3 comprises 16 residues. From germline, CDR1 is LNHNV and CDR2 YYDKDF (reference sequence). In nucleotides, the CDR3 is TGTGCCACCAGCAGACAAACCGGGGGGGGAGGTTCACCCCTCCACTTT. This codes for CATSRQTGGGGSPLHF.

CDR3 DNA: TGCGCCAGCAGGAAGACAGGGGACACTGAAGCTTTCTTT. It encodes CASRKTGDTEAFF. This chain uses TRBV5-1 with TRBJ1-1; TRBD1 matches 8 bases. Trimming at V came to 5 bases and at J to 3 bases, leaving 3 bases not matched to a gene. CDR1 is SGHRS, CDR2 YFSETQ, per germline. The CDR3 extends over 13 amino acids.

The chain links TRBV2 to TRBJ1-1, with D hard to call. The germline V and J ends were trimmed by 6 bases and 1 base, with 6 bases remaining between them. Germline V lookup: CDR1 SNHLY, CDR2 FYNNEI. The CDR3 is 12 amino acids. CDR3 sequence (DNA): TGTGCCAGCAGACAGTCGAACACTGAAGCTTTCTTT. This encodes CASRQSNTEAFF.

The V gene is TRBV2, the J gene TRBJ2-7, with TRBD2 matching over 9 bases. The CDR3 has 15 amino acids. Losses at the gene ends were 2 bases for V and 2 bases for J; bases not matched to a gene: 4. Germline lookup yields CDR1 SNHLY and CDR2 FYNNEI. CDR3 in amino acids: CASSEQTSGTYEQYF. Written as DNA, the CDR3 is TGTGCCAGCAGTGAACAGACTAGCGGCACCTACGAGCAGTACTTC. The entire variable domain, with the rest obtained from reference TRBV2 and TRBJ2-7, is as follows: EPEVTQTPSHQVTQMGQEVILRCVPISNHLYFYWYRQILGQKVEFLVSFYNNEISEKSEIFDDQFSVERPDGSNFTLKIRSTKLEDSAMYFCASSEQTSGTYEQYFGPGTRLTVT.

Comment on this clone: The DNA is omitted, as the CDR3 cannot be located on it reliably, and the CDR3 follows TCRdb's listing. V and J are TRBV1 and TRBJ1-4; the D segment call TRBD1 is taken from the table without a DNA check. TRBV1 is reported as a pseudogene. The CDR3 contains 16 residues when both ends are counted. The chain's CDR3 is CTSSHRFGTGNEKLFF.

V is TRBV19 and J is TRBJ1-1; 7 nucleotides line up with TRBD1. V gave up 1 base and J gave up 1 base; unmatched junction bases: 3. The CDR3 covers 15 residues. CDR1 and CDR2 (germline): LNHDA, SQIVND (reference sequence). CDR3 nucleotide sequence: TGTGCCAGTAGTATAGGGGGACAGAAGAACACTGAAGCTTTCTTT. This sequence encodes CASSIGGQKNTEAFF.

The rearrangement joins TRBV9 to TRBJ1-4; 7 bases match TRBD1. The V gene's germline CDR1 is SGDLS and CDR2 YYNGEE. The trim removed 3 bases at V and 6 bases at J, leaving 8 bases unmatched. This CDR3 region has 15 residues. CDR3 in amino acids: CASSGQDRADEKLFF. CDR3 sequence (DNA): TGTGCCAGCAGCGGGCAAGACAGGGCGGATGAAAAACTGTTTTTT.

This chain connects TRBV27 to TRBJ2-3; 10 nucleotides line up with TRBD2. The CDR3 contains 17 residues. Trimming removed 2 bases from V and 1 base from J; junction bases left unmatched: 6. Germline V gene data show CDR1 as MNHEY and CDR2 as SMNVEV (reference sequence). The CDR3 loop reads CASSLPSGGGRTDTQYF. The CDR3, as DNA: TGTGCCAGCAGTTTACCGAGCGGGGGGGGTCGCACAGATACGCAGTATTTT.

The chain has TRBV7-9 and TRBJ1-1, with D tentatively TRBD1 (5 bases). V lost 10 bases, J lost 2 bases, and 14 bases lay in between. Germline CDR1 and CDR2: SEHNR and FQNEAQ (reference sequence). This CDR3 has 13 residues. In DNA form, the CDR3 reads TGTGCCATCTTTTTCAGGGAAAACACTGAAGCTTTCTTT. Protein product: CAIFFRENTEAFF.

This sequence joins TRBV9 and TRBJ1-5; the D is unclear. CDR3 length: 13 amino acids. V lost 0 bases, J lost 5 bases, and 6 bases lay in between. Germline V gene sequence: CDR1 SGDLS, CDR2 YYNGEE. The CDR3 nucleotides are TGTGCCAGCAGCGTAGCTCCGGATCAGCCCCAGCATTTT. This sequence encodes CASSVAPDQPQHF.

This chain uses TRBV5-6 with TRBJ1-1; 9 bases map to TRBD1. Germline CDR1 SGHDT, CDR2 YYEEEE. With V trimmed by 4 bases and J by 4 bases, 5 bases remained unmatched. The CDR3 is 14 residues long. The CDR3 DNA follows: TGTGCCAGCAGCACAGGGGGCGTTAGCACTGAAGCTTTCTTT. Its translation is CASSTGGVSTEAFF. Full variable domain (missing parts from reference TRBV5-6 and TRBJ1-1): DAGVTQSPTHLIKTRGQQVTLRCSPKSGHDTVSWYQQALGQGPQFIFQYYEEEERQRGNFPDRFSGHQFPNYSSELNVNALLLGDSALYLCASSTGGVSTEAFFGQGTRLTVV.

This chain uses TRBV28 with TRBJ2-2, with D maybe TRBD1 (6 bases). The germline V gene has CDR1 MDHEN and CDR2 SYDVKM. The CDR3 covers 16 residues. Deletions cut 5 bases from V and 5 bases from J, with 18 bases between. CDR3 nucleotides: TGTGCCAGCAGTCCTGGGGTCGGAAGGGGGACCGGGGAGCTGTTTTTT. Amino acid sequence: CASSPGVGRGTGELFF. Full variable domain (remainder filled in from reference TRBV28 and TRBJ2-2): DVKVTQSSRYLVKRTGEKVFLECVQDMDHENMFWYRQDPGLGLRLIYFSYDVKMKEKGDIPEGYSVSREKKERFSLILESASTNQTSMYLCASSPGVGRGTGELFFGEGSRLTVL.

This rearrangement joins TRBV7-8 to TRBJ2-1; 15 bases are shared with TRBD2. J gave up 5 bases and V 2 bases, and 7 bases lay outside the gene matches. In germline, CDR1 is SGHVS, CDR2 FQNEAQ. The CDR3 length is 18 residues. CDR3 protein: CASSLRPGLAGGDNEQFF. The CDR3 nucleotides are TGTGCCAGCAGCTTACGTCCAGGACTAGCGGGGGGGGACAATGAGCAGTTCTTC.